The rows below give T cell receptor beta chains drawn from one sample of a study of blood T cell repertoires in COVID-19. Data came from immunoSEQ multiplex PCR; TCRdb stores just in-frame clones and leaves some out. The repertoire has some 200,000 clones, about 80% of them found once; the top ten carry 6.9%. The sample comprised peripheral blood. These receptor sequences come from a human donor with acute or convalescent COVID-19. The donor label of this sample is uncertain. Both conserved end residues are part of each CDR3. A D gene is named only where the DNA matches it firmly. Size values are once, few and many counts, or a class for expanded clones, and some rows have none.

.,TRBV19,TRBD1,TRBJ1-4,CASSLGQGDEKLFF,TGTGCCAGTAGTTTGGGACAGGGGGATGAAAAACTGTTTTTT
.,TRBV30,.,TRBJ2-7,CAWGWGRGQYF,TGTGCCTGGGGATGGGGGCGTGGGCAGTACTTC
.,TRBV19,.,TRBJ1-2,CASSIRGVGNYGYTF,TGTGCCAGTAGTATACGCGGGGTAGGCAACTATGGCTACACCTTC
.,TRBV18,TRBD1,TRBJ1-2,CASSDRDTNYGYTF,TGTGCCAGCTCAGACAGGGACACTAACTATGGCTACACCTTC
.,TRBV10-3,.,TRBJ1-6,CAIRNRDTDNSPLHF,TGTGCCATCAGGAACCGGGACACAGATAATTCACCCCTCCACTTT
.,TRBV18,.,TRBJ1-5,CASSPPGGAGQPQHF,TGTGCCAGCTCACCACCTGGGGGGGCCGGGCAGCCCCAGCATTTT
few,TRBV11-2,.,TRBJ1-1,CASSRHNLNTEAFF,TGTGCCAGCAGCCGTCATAACTTGAACACTGAAGCTTTCTTT
.,TRBV27,.,TRBJ2-7,CASSLKAGPAYEQYF,TGTGCCAGCAGTTTAAAGGCGGGGCCGGCCTACGAGCAGTACTTC
.,TRBV19,.,TRBJ2-4,CASSIGAGAGIQYF,TGTGCCAGTAGTATTGGAGCAGGGGCGGGCATTCAGTACTTC
.,TRBV7-2,TRBD2,TRBJ2-1,CASTTSLSGLAGGQFF,TGTGCCAGCACCACTTCCCTTTCGGGACTAGCGGGAGGTCAGTTCTTC
once,TRBV27,TRBD1,TRBJ2-5,CASSSTGAGQETQYF,TGTGCCAGCAGTTCAACAGGGGCGGGCCAAGAGACCCAGTACTTC
few,TRBV9,.,TRBJ1-1,CASSPKQGTEAFF,TGTGCCAGCAGCCCAAAACAGGGTACTGAAGCTTTCTTT
.,TRBV6-5,TRBD2,TRBJ2-7,CASSYSVTSGTYEQYF,TGTGCCAGCAGTTACTCAGTTACTAGCGGAACCTACGAGCAGTACTTC
.,TRBV7-9,.,TRBJ2-7,CASSLAESQYF,TGTGCCAGCAGCTTGGCAGAAAGTCAGTACTTC
.,TRBV28,.,TRBJ1-2,CASSDHRVDGYTF,TGTGCCAGCAGTGACCACAGGGTTGATGGCTACACCTTC
once,TRBV9,.,TRBJ2-3,CASSPRSERATDTQYF,TGTGCCAGCAGCCCCCGATCCGAGCGGGCCACAGATACGCAGTATTTT
.,TRBV28,TRBD1,TRBJ2-3,CASRGQGATDTQYF,TGTGCCAGCAGAGGACAGGGGGCCACAGATACGCAGTATTTT
.,TRBV5-1,TRBD1,TRBJ2-7,CASSLGGQGSYEQYF,TGCGCCAGCAGCTTGGGTGGACAGGGCTCCTACGAGCAGTACTTC
once,TRBV5-1,.,TRBJ2-3,CASSVGLMDTQYF,TGCGCCAGCAGCGTAGGACTGATGGATACGCAGTATTTT
.,TRBV5-8,.,TRBJ1-3,CASSLGRPLRGTIYF,TGTGCCAGCAGCTTGGGACGGCCCTTGAGAGGCACCATATATTTT
.,TRBV3-1/TRBV3-2,TRBD2,TRBJ2-1,CASSQTTSAEQFF,TGTGCCAGCAGCCAGACGACTAGCGCTGAGCAGTTCTTC
.,TRBV12-5,.,TRBJ1-5,CASGLNNQPQHF,TGTGCTAGTGGTCTTAATAATCAGCCCCAGCATTTT
.,TRBV5-8,.,TRBJ1-6,CASSLAGQNNSPLHF,TGTGCCAGCAGCTTAGCGGGACAAAATAATTCACCCCTCCACTTT
.,TRBV7-9,TRBD1,TRBJ1-5,CASSSGQANSNQPQHF,TGTGCCAGCAGCTCCGGACAGGCTAATAGCAATCAGCCCCAGCATTTT
once,TRBV7-2,.,TRBJ2-7,CASSLTREQYF,TGTGCCAGCAGCTTGACTAGGGAGCAGTACTTC
.,TRBV6-5,.,TRBJ2-2,CAGQTGTGVGELFF,TGTGCCGGCCAGACAGGGACTGGAGTCGGGGAGCTGTTTTTT
.,TRBV7-9,.,TRBJ1-4,CASSAYEKLFF,TGTGCCAGCAGCGCGTATGAAAAACTGTTTTTT
once,TRBV28,.,TRBJ1-4,CASSLSGEKLFF,TGTGCCAGCAGTTTATCGGGGGAAAAACTGTTTTTT
once,TRBV7-2,TRBD2,TRBJ2-5,CASSLGPRGSGRRQETQYF,TGTGCCAGCAGCTTAGGGCCGCGGGGAAGCGGGAGGAGGCAAGAGACCCAGTACTTC
.,TRBV7-9,TRBD1,TRBJ2-2,CASSLFQGAGELFF,TGTGCCAGCAGCTTATTCCAGGGGGCCGGGGAGCTGTTTTTT
.,TRBV4-1,.,TRBJ1-1,CASSPGTLNTEAFF,TGCGCCAGCAGCCCCGGGACATTGAACACTGAAGCTTTCTTT
.,TRBV10-3,TRBD1,TRBJ1-3,CAISGTGTTGNTIYF,TGTGCCATCAGTGGGACAGGCACCACTGGAAACACCATATATTTT
.,TRBV18,.,TRBJ1-5,CASSPLGAEGNQPQHF,TGTGCCAGCTCACCATTGGGGGCGGAGGGCAATCAGCCCCAGCATTTT
.,TRBV5-1,.,TRBJ1-2,CASSLEQGGYGYTF,TGCGCCAGCAGCTTGGAGCAGGGTGGTTATGGCTACACCTTC
.,TRBV5-1,.,TRBJ1-1,CASSLFAENTEAFF,TGCGCCAGCAGCTTGTTTGCGGAGAACACTGAAGCTTTCTTT
.,TRBV6-5,.,TRBJ1-1,CASSLGEVGGTEAFF,TGTGCCAGCAGCCTCGGCGAAGTCGGGGGCACTGAAGCTTTCTTT
.,TRBV30,.,TRBJ1-1,CAWRQGANTEAFF,TGTGCCTGGAGGCAAGGGGCGAACACTGAAGCTTTCTTT
.,TRBV2,TRBD1,TRBJ1-1,CASGAQGAMNTEAFF,TGTGCCAGTGGGGCCCAGGGGGCCATGAACACTGAAGCTTTCTTT
.,TRBV24-1,TRBD2,TRBJ2-1,CATSARSTSGIYNEQFF,TGTGCCACCAGTGCCCGCTCAACTAGCGGGATATACAATGAGCAGTTCTTC
.,TRBV5-4,TRBD1,TRBJ2-5,CASSLQGAAETQYF,TGTGCCAGCAGCTTGCAGGGGGCTGCAGAGACCCAGTACTTC
.,TRBV27,.,TRBJ1-3,CASSLRGDSGNTIYF,TGTGCCAGCAGCCTACGGGGGGACTCTGGAAACACCATATATTTT
few,TRBV30,TRBD1,TRBJ1-1,CAWSTSPTGNAEAFF,TGTGCCTGGAGTACCTCCCCGACAGGGAATGCTGAAGCTTTCTTT
.,TRBV27,TRBD2,TRBJ2-1,CASSATGGVLSYNEQFF,TGTGCCAGCAGTGCCACCGGGGGGGTTCTCTCCTACAATGAGCAGTTCTTC
.,TRBV23-1,TRBD2,TRBJ2-5,CASSQSQSGRTPETQYF,TGCGCCAGCAGTCAATCGCAGAGCGGGAGGACACCAGAGACCCAGTACTTC
.,TRBV2,TRBD2,TRBJ2-3,CASRTGTSGDTQYF,TGTGCCAGCAGGACCGGGACTAGCGGAGATACGCAGTATTTT
.,TRBV6-2/TRBV6-3,TRBD1,TRBJ1-2,CASSYSKGQGVDGYTF,TGTGCCAGCAGTTACTCGAAGGGACAGGGTGTCGATGGCTACACCTTC
.,TRBV10-2,.,TRBJ2-2,CASRRTGLRGGELFF,TGCGCCAGCAGAAGGACTGGGTTACGTGGCGGGGAGCTGTTTTTT
few,TRBV6-8,.,TRBJ1-2,CASSYGANYGYTF,TGTGCCAGCAGTTACGGAGCTAACTATGGCTACACCTTC
once,TRBV19,TRBD2,TRBJ2-3,CASSVSSGRSQNTQYF,TGTGCCAGTAGTGTTTCTAGCGGGAGAAGTCAAAATACGCAGTATTTT
few,TRBV6-6,.,TRBJ1-5,CASSNTGDQPQHF,TGTGCCAGCAGTAATACAGGAGATCAGCCCCAGCATTTT
.,TRBV28,TRBD1,TRBJ2-1,CASSSPTGNHEQFF,TGTGCCAGCAGCTCCCCGACAGGGAATCATGAGCAGTTCTTC
.,TRBV15,.,TRBJ1-2,CATSREQGAYGYTF,TGTGCCACCAGCAGAGAACAGGGCGCCTATGGCTACACCTTC
.,TRBV3-1/TRBV3-2,.,TRBJ1-2,CASSRTSAAANYGYTF,TGTGCCAGCAGCCGGACATCCGCTGCAGCTAACTATGGCTACACCTTC
few,TRBV11-2,TRBD1,TRBJ1-1,CASSFQGAGNTEAFF,TGTGCCAGCAGCTTCCAGGGGGCGGGGAACACTGAAGCTTTCTTT
.,TRBV19,TRBD1,TRBJ2-5,CASSIGTGGVETQYF,TGTGCCAGTAGTATAGGGACAGGGGGCGTGGAGACCCAGTACTTC
.,TRBV5-4,.,TRBJ2-7,CASSRPLANEQYF,TGTGCCAGCAGCCGACCACTAGCAAACGAGCAGTACTTC
.,TRBV7-9,TRBD2,TRBJ2-1,CASSLAGTSGSGEQFF,TGTGCCAGCAGCTTAGCGGGGACTAGCGGGAGCGGTGAGCAGTTCTTC